This is a list of T cell receptor beta chains from one sample in a study of T cells in Graves' hyperthyroidism and ophthalmopathy. TCRdb called the multiplex PCR reads again in MiXCR, with one record for every CDR3 protein. This table holds 300,000 or so distinct CDR3 sequences, about 20% found once. Sequencing used blood. The receptors shown here come from a woman aged 45-65 years with Graves' hyperthyroidism. Both conserved end residues are part of each CDR3. D genes are given only for firm matches. The size entry is marked missing in some rows and otherwise reads once, few, many or a size class.

cdr3_nt,cdr3_aa,d_call,clone_size,v_call,j_call
TGTGCCAGCAGCTCCGAGGACAGAGCTTTCTCCTATGGCTACACCTTC,CASSSEDRAFSYGYTF,NA,many,TRBV7-8,TRBJ1-2
TGTGCCAGCAGTTTACCGGGAGTCGACGAGCAGTACTTC,CASSLPGVDEQYF,NA,NA,TRBV28,TRBJ2-7
TGTGCCAGCAGCCTGCAGTCCGATCAGCCCCAGCATTTT,CASSLQSDQPQHF,NA,many,TRBV11-2,TRBJ1-5
TGCAGTGCTAGAGATCCGACCGGCCCAACCGGGGAGCTGTTTTTT,CSARDPTGPTGELFF,NA,NA,TRBV20-1,TRBJ2-2
TGTGCCAGCAGCGCAGCGTCCTACGAGCAGTACTTC,CASSAASYEQYF,NA,many,TRBV7-9,TRBJ2-7
TGCGCCAGCAGTGAGTTAGTTTACTACGAGCAGTACTTC,CASSELVYYEQYF,NA,NA,TRBV10-2,TRBJ2-7
TGTGCCAGCAGCGTAGGGTGGGCGAGGGGAATGGGTCTGTTCTTC,CASSVGWARGMGLFF,NA,NA,TRBV9,TRBJ2-1
TGTGCCAGCAGCTTGGGGGGTATGGACGGGCCGGCCAATGAGCAGTTCTTC,CASSLGGMDGPANEQFF,NA,NA,TRBV7-9,TRBJ2-1
TGCGCCAGCAGCCAGAAACAGGGCGGATACACTGAAGCTTTCTTT,CASSQKQGGYTEAFF,NA,NA,TRBV4-1,TRBJ1-1
TGTGCCTGGGGCAGCGGGACAGGGGGAAACACCATATATTTT,CAWGSGTGGNTIYF,TRBD1,NA,TRBV30,TRBJ1-3
TGTGCCAGCAGACTCGGACAGGGGGATGGCTACACCTTC,CASRLGQGDGYTF,TRBD1,NA,TRBV6-2/TRBV6-3,TRBJ1-2
TGTGCCAGCAGTTTACTCGCAGGGCCGAGCACCGGGGAGCTGTTTTTT,CASSLLAGPSTGELFF,NA,NA,TRBV28,TRBJ2-2
TGTGCCAGCGCGGGAGCGGGGAATACGCAGTATTTT,CASAGAGNTQYF,TRBD2,once,TRBV2,TRBJ2-3
TGTGCCAGCAGCCAGCACAGCACAGATACGCAGTATTTT,CASSQHSTDTQYF,NA,many,TRBV11-2,TRBJ2-3
TGTGCCAGCAGTTTCGCGGGACTAGCGGGAGTAGCTACCGGGGAGCTGTTTTTT,CASSFAGLAGVATGELFF,TRBD2,few,TRBV12-3/TRBV12-4,TRBJ2-2
TGCAGTGCTAGAGCCCCGGGACTAGCGACAGATACGCAGTATTTT,CSARAPGLATDTQYF,TRBD2,many,TRBV20-1,TRBJ2-3
TGCAGTGCTAAAAGCGGTAGGAGCTCCTACGAGCAGTACTTC,CSAKSGRSSYEQYF,NA,many,TRBV20-1,TRBJ2-7
TGTGCCAGCAGCGCCCAGGGGGGGACCCAGTACTTC,CASSAQGGTQYF,NA,many,TRBV11-2,TRBJ2-5
TGTGCCAGTAGTATGCTGGCGTGGGGGGCCGGGGAGCTGTTTTTT,CASSMLAWGAGELFF,NA,NA,TRBV19,TRBJ2-2
TGTGCCAGCAGCCAAGCGGTCGCCAGCTATGGCTACACCTTC,CASSQAVASYGYTF,NA,few,TRBV6-1,TRBJ1-2
TGTGCCAGCAGTTCCGGGACCCACGGGCTAGGGAACACTGAAGCTTTCTTT,CASSSGTHGLGNTEAFF,NA,many,TRBV12-3/TRBV12-4,TRBJ1-1
TGTGCCAGCAGCCGCGGGACAACAAAAGAGACCCAGTACTTC,CASSRGTTKETQYF,NA,many,TRBV12-3/TRBV12-4,TRBJ2-5
TGTGCCAGCAGCGTAGAAGCGGGGGCCGGGAAAGATACGCAGTATTTT,CASSVEAGAGKDTQYF,TRBD2,few,TRBV9,TRBJ2-3
TGTGCCAGTAGCGTCGGATTATGGATTAGCTCCTACAATGAGCAGTTCTTC,CASSVGLWISSYNEQFF,NA,few,TRBV19,TRBJ2-1
TGCAGCGTTGAGGGACAGGGGTACGAGACCCAGTACTTC,CSVEGQGYETQYF,TRBD1,few,TRBV29-1,TRBJ2-5
TGCAGTGCTAGAGCCGGGACAGTCATACAGACCCAGTACTTC,CSARAGTVIQTQYF,TRBD1,few,TRBV20-1,TRBJ2-5
TGTGCCAGCAGCTTAAGTGCCGGAGTAGGCTCCTACAATGAGCAGTTCTTC,CASSLSAGVGSYNEQFF,NA,NA,TRBV7-3,TRBJ2-1
TGTGCCAGCAGTCCGCGGACGGGAACTAATGAAAAACTGTTTTTT,CASSPRTGTNEKLFF,NA,many,TRBV6-1,TRBJ1-4
TGTGCCAGCAGTAAACAGGGGGGCTCTGGTCAGCCCCAGCATTTT,CASSKQGGSGQPQHF,TRBD1,NA,TRBV6-2/TRBV6-3,TRBJ1-5
TGCAGTGCTAGAGACCCCTGGCAGGCGGTCCACCGAGAGACCCAGTACTTC,CSARDPWQAVHRETQYF,NA,many,TRBV20-1,TRBJ2-5
TGTGCCAGCAGTATCACCGGGACGGTCTATGGCTACACCTTC,CASSITGTVYGYTF,NA,few,TRBV27,TRBJ1-2
TGCAGTGCGCGGACAGCTTCCTACGAGCAGTACTTC,CSARTASYEQYF,NA,NA,TRBV20-1,TRBJ2-7
TGCGCCAGCAGCCGCTTGACGGGACAGGGCTCAGAGACCCAGTACTTC,CASSRLTGQGSETQYF,TRBD1,NA,TRBV4-1,TRBJ2-5
TGTGCCAGCAGCGTAGCCGAGAATTCTAACACTGAAGCTTTCTTT,CASSVAENSNTEAFF,NA,few,TRBV9,TRBJ1-1
TGTGCCAGCAGTTACCTCGCGGGGGCGGAGACCCAGTACTTC,CASSYLAGAETQYF,NA,many,TRBV6-6,TRBJ2-5
TGTGCCAGCAGCGAGGGACTAGCGGACAACAATCCGTACCAAGAGACCCAGTACTTC,CASSEGLADNNPYQETQYF,TRBD2,many,TRBV2,TRBJ2-5
TGTGCCATCAGTGAGGCAGGGACAGGGAGGTCCACTGAAGCTTTCTTT,CAISEAGTGRSTEAFF,TRBD1,many,TRBV10-3,TRBJ1-1
TGTGCCAGCAGCACGGGACAGGAAGCTTTCTTT,CASSTGQEAFF,TRBD1,NA,TRBV5-6,TRBJ1-1
TGTGCCACCAGTGACCGAATCACAGATACGCAGTATTTT,CATSDRITDTQYF,NA,NA,TRBV24-1,TRBJ2-3
TGTGCCAGCCAGACCGGGACAGGAAATGAAAAACTGTTTTTT,CASQTGTGNEKLFF,TRBD1,many,TRBV2,TRBJ1-4